This T cell receptor beta chain originates from a study of shared clonotypes between healthy human individuals (dated by TCRdb to the early 2020s). Background for the entire study: The cohort included three men and a couple of women between 18 and 49 years of age. For each donor, CD4 naive and CD4 memory were each given three plates, CD8 naive was given two plates, and CD8 memory was given one plate. The study deeply sequenced blood TCR repertoires of five healthy adults to estimate repertoire size and the extent of clonotype sharing between individuals. To increase sequencing depth and limit assay-specific biases, different laboratories used diverse techniques to prepare libraries and sequence TCR repertoires. Per donor, leukapheresis produced somewhere between about 0.9 and 9 billion PBMCs.

Study-wide conclusions, independent of this receptor: Clonotypes shared by all four sorted-subset donors showed higher generation probabilities than non-shared clonotypes. The small number of donors limited the genetic and exposure-history diversity represented. Sharing across several donors was observed for approximately 4.6% of naive CD4, less than 4% of naive CD8, 2.3% of memory CD4, and around 0.42% of memory CD8 clonotypes. Pairwise subsampling led to the expectation that sequencing depth would affect the degree of clonotype sharing among donors. Sampling was restricted to blood, and TCR repertoires in tissues likely differ from the TCR repertoires found in blood. Naive subsets generally had larger estimated clonotype richness than memory subsets did. Even with the large sequencing depth, rarefaction of the sorted-subset datasets indicated that sequencing was incomplete.

Using the deep immunoSEQ assay, TCR CDR3 regions were amplified from genomic DNA by multiplex PCR. For each cell subset, the extracted genomic DNA was distributed evenly across all wells of several immunoSEQ 96-well plates, and each plate served as one replicate. For sorted subsets, 200 ng of genomic DNA, equivalent to some 30,000 T cell genomes, went into each replicate PCR. The purified libraries were quantified using a Qubit 3.0 fluorometer, sized with a Bioanalyzer 2100, and then quantified again using the KAPA Library Quantification kit. A separate single-read 150-cycle Illumina NextSeq 550 flow cell was used to sequence each immunoSEQ 96-well plate. Concerning the study's data processing: Because the immunoSEQ output held only junctional sequences and lacked quality scores, the filtering could not match the filtering applied to full-length reads. Sequences were annotated with PyIR, a Python wrapper for IgBLAST v1.9, and V/J genes and CDR3 were assigned using IMGT germline references. Reads were removed for weak V/J assignments (E-value above 1e-6), missing CDR3, stop codons, out-of-frame junctions, or ambiguous translated residues. V3J clonotypes were defined by identical inferred V gene, J gene, and CDR3 amino acid sequence. The percentage overlap between two repertoires was calculated by dividing the number of shared unique clonotypes by the size of the smaller repertoire. Three approaches were used to assess repertoire richness: RTK rarefaction, the Chao1 estimator, and Recon v2.1 estimates of unobserved clonotypes. OLGA was used to compute generation probabilities for all TCRbeta clonotypes that the gDNA method yielded from a few donors. Not all clones reach the TCRdb copy of this immuneACCESS table, which keeps in-frame sequences only. Checked studies attribute under half of the gap to unresolved V genes and leave the rest unexplained. For V, J and clone size, that table is used; D and trimming come from the DNA. Within this sample are about 960,000 clones, with 76% of them counted one time only. 1.5% of the sample belongs to the ten largest clones.

Trimming leaves V shorter by 7 bases and J shorter by 2 bases, with the junction holding 7 bases beyond the gene matches. In the germline V gene, CDR1 corresponds to MGHDK and CDR2 to SYGVNS. Spanning cysteine to phenylalanine, the CDR3 consists of 15 amino acids. Solely the CDR3 DNA is kept, with 45 bases framed from the first base. Donors were healthy HIV-negative adults with no recently reported acute infections or vaccinations. Every donor was a Caucasian adult residing in Nashville, Tennessee, USA. CD4+ T cells were enriched through magnetic negative selection, after which naive cells were positively selected on CD45RA and the remaining negative fraction served as the memory subset. Blood was obtained by leukapheresis, after which PBMCs were separated by Ficoll-Histopaque density gradient centrifugation and cryopreserved in liquid nitrogen vapor phase. Analytical flow cytometry was used to check the purity and quantity of each magnetically sorted T cell population. Genomic DNA was isolated from each sorted fraction and quantified by UV absorbance on a Nanodrop 2000c.

Concerning this clone itself: What this receptor recognizes is not known. Base quality data are lacking; no much larger clone is found one base away.

The rearranged chain carries TRBV25-1 and TRBJ2-3; the junction holds 9 bases that match TRBD2. The source of this sequence is a man younger than 35 in good health. Material: memory CD4+ T cells sorted from blood. This specimen's cell subset or site label, interpreted: CD45RA-negative fraction. The nucleotide sequence is given as TGTGCCAGCATCGAAGCGGGGGGCAACACAGATACGCAGTATTTT. It encodes CASIEAGGNTDTQYF.